This TCR beta chain was obtained from a study of cytomegalovirus exposure and HLA in healthy donors. Study conclusions and caveats: In a later analysis, DRB1 alleles had the most associated TCRs; HLA-C alleles the fewest. Presence/absence comparisons presumed near-even sequencing depth among donors. The authors later linked a missense DCLRE1C variant to TCR beta V- and J-gene trimming.

In the PCR, 60 Vbeta and 13 Jbeta primers were used. The method was immunoSEQ multiplex PCR; TCRdb's version includes in-frame clones alone and lacks a portion of them. The sample records approximately 44,000 clones, roughly 90% being singletons. Concerning this clone: Its antigen remains unidentified.

Sequencing input: PBMCs. The receptor comes from a woman between 40 and 55 years old in good health and CMV-seropositive.

CDR3 sequence (DNA): TGTGCCACCAGCACAGGACTAGCGGGAGGGTCCAACATTCAGTACTTC. Protein product: CATSTGLAGGSNIQYF. The chain links TRBV15 to TRBJ2-4; TRBD2 agrees at 15 bases. CDR1 is LNHNV and CDR2 is YYDKDF in the germline V gene (reference sequence). CDR3 length: 16 amino acids. V lost 4 bases, J lost 7 bases, and 5 bases stayed unmatched.